These T cell receptor beta chains were read from a single sample in a study of OX40 agonist ivuxolimab in advanced cancers. Only in-frame clones appear in the TCRdb table, and some are missing; sequencing was by immunoSEQ multiplex PCR. The data show about 88,000 clones, 75% to 90% seen once. Sample: CD4+ or CD8+ T cells sorted from blood, taken in a trial of the OX40 agonist ivuxolimab. The receptor source for this set is an adult with an advanced solid tumor such as melanoma, head and neck, liver or kidney cancer. CDR3s include the opening cysteine and the closing phenylalanine or tryptophan. The order of the fields is V gene, clone size, D gene, J gene, CDR3 DNA, CDR3 protein. D genes are given only for firm matches. The listing skips clone size in some rows; elsewhere it reads once, few, many or a size class.

V gene: TRBV6-5
clone size: -
D gene: -
J gene: TRBJ1-1
CDR3 DNA: TGTGCCAGCAGTGTGGGCAGAGAAGCTTTCTTT
CDR3 protein: CASSVGREAFF

V gene: TRBV4-1
clone size: -
D gene: TRBD2
J gene: TRBJ2-1
CDR3 DNA: TGCGCCAGCAGCCGAGGGACTAGCGAGTACAATGAGCAGTTCTTC
CDR3 protein: CASSRGTSEYNEQFF

V gene: TRBV28
clone size: -
D gene: -
J gene: TRBJ1-4
CDR3 DNA: TGTGCCAGCAGTGTCGGGGGTAATGAAAAACTGTTTTTT
CDR3 protein: CASSVGGNEKLFF

V gene: TRBV5-1
clone size: -
D gene: TRBD2
J gene: TRBJ2-2
CDR3 DNA: TGCGCCAGCAGCCGACTAGCGAGGGGAACCGGGGAGCTGTTTTTT
CDR3 protein: CASSRLARGTGELFF

V gene: TRBV19
clone size: -
D gene: -
J gene: TRBJ1-2
CDR3 DNA: TGTGCCAGTAGTATGGGGCCGGGAGCGGGCTACACCTTC
CDR3 protein: CASSMGPGAGYTF

V gene: TRBV28
clone size: few
D gene: -
J gene: TRBJ2-5
CDR3 DNA: TGTGCCAGCCGGGCAGGATTCGTACAAGAGACCCAGTACTTC
CDR3 protein: CASRAGFVQETQYF

V gene: TRBV10-2
clone size: -
D gene: -
J gene: TRBJ1-2
CDR3 DNA: TGCGCCAGCAGTGATAACTATGGCTACACCTTC
CDR3 protein: CASSDNYGYTF

V gene: TRBV6-6
clone size: -
D gene: -
J gene: TRBJ1-5
CDR3 DNA: TGTGCCAGCAAGGTCAGAGGGGACAGCAATCAGCCCCAGCATTTT
CDR3 protein: CASKVRGDSNQPQHF

V gene: TRBV6-5
clone size: -
D gene: -
J gene: TRBJ2-3
CDR3 DNA: TGTGCCAGCGCGAAGGTAACTAGCACAGATACGCAGTATTTT
CDR3 protein: CASAKVTSTDTQYF

V gene: TRBV2
clone size: -
D gene: -
J gene: TRBJ2-1
CDR3 DNA: TGTGCCAGCAAACTCGGGCAGGGGTCCTACAATGAGCAGTTCTTC
CDR3 protein: CASKLGQGSYNEQFF

V gene: TRBV6-5
clone size: -
D gene: -
J gene: TRBJ2-3
CDR3 DNA: TGTGCCAGCAGTTACTCCCCGGGAGCCACAGATACGCAGTATTTT
CDR3 protein: CASSYSPGATDTQYF

V gene: TRBV10-1
clone size: -
D gene: -
J gene: TRBJ2-1
CDR3 DNA: TGCGCCAGCAGTGATCCGTACAATGAGCAGTTCTTC
CDR3 protein: CASSDPYNEQFF

V gene: TRBV6-5
clone size: -
D gene: -
J gene: TRBJ1-2
CDR3 DNA: TGTGCCAGCTACAACTATGGCTACACCTTC
CDR3 protein: CASYNYGYTF

V gene: TRBV6-5
clone size: -
D gene: -
J gene: TRBJ2-3
CDR3 DNA: TGTGCCAGCAGTTTCCTGGTAGGGGCAGATACGCAGTATTTT
CDR3 protein: CASSFLVGADTQYF

V gene: TRBV10-3
clone size: -
D gene: -
J gene: TRBJ2-7
CDR3 DNA: TGTGCCATCAGTGAGTCCCAAGCGACAGCGAGCGAGCAGTACTTC
CDR3 protein: CAISESQATASEQYF

V gene: TRBV19
clone size: -
D gene: -
J gene: TRBJ2-7
CDR3 DNA: TGTGCCAGTAAGTCCGGGACCTCTATATCGCACGAGCAGTACTTC
CDR3 protein: CASKSGTSISHEQYF

V gene: TRBV11-3
clone size: once
D gene: -
J gene: TRBJ2-1
CDR3 DNA: TGTGCCAGCAGCTTATCGCACGATGAGCAGTTCTTC
CDR3 protein: CASSLSHDEQFF

V gene: TRBV10-3
clone size: -
D gene: -
J gene: TRBJ1-6
CDR3 DNA: TGTGCCATCAGTAAGGGGGAATATAATTCACCCCTCCACTTT
CDR3 protein: CAISKGEYNSPLHF

V gene: TRBV6-1
clone size: -
D gene: -
J gene: TRBJ1-3
CDR3 DNA: TGTGCCAGCAGGCCCCAGGGGACTGGAAACACCATATATTTT
CDR3 protein: CASRPQGTGNTIYF

V gene: TRBV6-5
clone size: -
D gene: -
J gene: TRBJ2-3
CDR3 DNA: TGTGCCAGCAGTTACCGACAGAGCACAGATACGCAGTATTTT
CDR3 protein: CASSYRQSTDTQYF